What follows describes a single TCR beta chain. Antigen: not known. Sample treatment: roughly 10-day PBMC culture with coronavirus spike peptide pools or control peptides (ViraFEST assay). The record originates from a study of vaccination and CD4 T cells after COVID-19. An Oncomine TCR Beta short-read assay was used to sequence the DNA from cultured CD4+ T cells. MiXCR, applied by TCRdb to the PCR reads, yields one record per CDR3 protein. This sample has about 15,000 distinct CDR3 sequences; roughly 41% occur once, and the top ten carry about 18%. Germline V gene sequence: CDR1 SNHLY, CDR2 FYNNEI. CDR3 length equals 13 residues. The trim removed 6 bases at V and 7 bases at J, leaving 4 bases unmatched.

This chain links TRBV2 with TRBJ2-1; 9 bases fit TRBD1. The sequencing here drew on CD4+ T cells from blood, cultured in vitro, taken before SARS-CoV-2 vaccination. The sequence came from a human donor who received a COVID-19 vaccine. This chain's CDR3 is CASSRDRANEQFF. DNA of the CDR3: TGTGCCAGCAGCCGGGACAGGGCGAATGAGCAGTTCTTC.